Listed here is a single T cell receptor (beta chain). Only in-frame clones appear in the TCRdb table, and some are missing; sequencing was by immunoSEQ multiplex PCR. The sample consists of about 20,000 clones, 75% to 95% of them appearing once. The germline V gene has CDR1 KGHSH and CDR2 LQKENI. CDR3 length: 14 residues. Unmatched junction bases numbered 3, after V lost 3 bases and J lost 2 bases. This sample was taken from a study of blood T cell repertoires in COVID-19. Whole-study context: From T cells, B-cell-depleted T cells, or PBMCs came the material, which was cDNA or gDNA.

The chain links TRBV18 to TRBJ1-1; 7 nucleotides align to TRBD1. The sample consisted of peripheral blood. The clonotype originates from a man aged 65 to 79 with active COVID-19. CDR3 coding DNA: TGTGCCAGCTCACCGGGGACAGTAAACACTGAAGCTTTCTTT. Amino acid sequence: CASSPGTVNTEAFF.